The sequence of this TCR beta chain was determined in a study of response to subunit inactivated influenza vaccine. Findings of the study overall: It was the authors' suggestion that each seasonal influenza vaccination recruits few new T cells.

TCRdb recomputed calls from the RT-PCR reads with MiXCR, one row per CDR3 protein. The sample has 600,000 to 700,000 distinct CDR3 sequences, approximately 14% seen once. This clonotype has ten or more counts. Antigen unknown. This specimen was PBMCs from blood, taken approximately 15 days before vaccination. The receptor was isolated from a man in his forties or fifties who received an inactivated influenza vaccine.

CDR3 amino acids: CSVGQGRAETQYF. Here the CDR3 DNA reads TGCAGCGTTGGACAGGGTCGGGCGGAGACCCAGTACTTC. The J gene is TRBJ2-5, the V gene TRBV29-1, with 7 bases lining up with TRBD1. The CDR3 loop spans 13 amino acids. The V and J ends lost 4 bases and 5 bases, in that order; junction bases with no gene match: 7. The germline V gene encodes CDR1 SQVTM and CDR2 ANQGSEA.